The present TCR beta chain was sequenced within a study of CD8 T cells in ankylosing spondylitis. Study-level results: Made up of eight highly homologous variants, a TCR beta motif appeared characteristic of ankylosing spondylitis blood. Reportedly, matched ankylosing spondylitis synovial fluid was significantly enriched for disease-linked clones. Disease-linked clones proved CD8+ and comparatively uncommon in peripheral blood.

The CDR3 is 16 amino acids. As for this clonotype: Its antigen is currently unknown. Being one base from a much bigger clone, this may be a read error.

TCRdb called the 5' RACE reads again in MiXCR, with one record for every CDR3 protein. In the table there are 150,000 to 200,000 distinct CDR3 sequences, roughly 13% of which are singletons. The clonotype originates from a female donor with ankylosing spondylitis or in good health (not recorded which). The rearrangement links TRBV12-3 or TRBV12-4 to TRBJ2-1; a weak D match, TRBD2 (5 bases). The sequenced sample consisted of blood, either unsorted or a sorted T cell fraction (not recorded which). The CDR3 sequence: CASSFGAISALGEQSF. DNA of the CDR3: TGTGCCAGCAGTTTCGGTGCAATTAGCGCGCTCGGGGAGCAGTCCTTC.